This TCR beta chain was sequenced during a study of early T cells in non-severe SARS-CoV-2 infection. Overall study context: Bulk RNA isolated from unsorted whole blood underwent sequencing; chains were not paired.

Germline CDR1 SGDLS, CDR2 YYNGEE. This CDR3 has 15 residues. After removal of 3 bases from V and 2 bases from J, the junction contained 6 bases not matched to a gene. One entry per CDR3 protein results from TCRdb running MiXCR on the 5' RACE reads. Here the sample spans 70,000 to 75,000 distinct CDR3 sequences, 9% to 15% being singletons. This clonotype was sampled from an adult who was a healthcare worker with PCR-confirmed SARS-CoV-2 infection or an uninfected control (not recorded which). This sequence joins TRBV9 and TRBJ2-3; TRBD2 matches 7 bases. The sequencing input was whole blood. DNA of the CDR3: TGTGCCAGCAGCGACCAGGGACTACACACAGATACGCAGTATTTT. It encodes CASSDQGLHTDTQYF.